The 30 T cell receptor beta chains in this list originate from one sample, sequenced in a study of beta chain features in type 1 diabetes listed by TCRdb under 2018. The library was prepared using the immunoSEQ multiplex PCR assay. The High Capacity cDNA Reverse Transcription Kit was used to reverse transcribe all of the isolated RNA, meaning that expressed TCRB transcripts were what got sequenced. TCRdb took over this immuneACCESS table, retaining in-frame rearrangements with V and J assigned. Such tables are incomplete; in checked studies, under half of the missing clones stem from an unresolved V gene, and the remainder is unexplained. The sample has approximately 110,000 clones on record, roughly 43% of them singletons. In total, the top ten clones hold over 0.065% of the sample. The sequencing sample was made of stem cell memory CD4+ T cells from blood. Interpreted using the paper, the cell subset or site label stands for: stem cell-like memory CD4+ T cells. These receptors originate from a woman between 18 and 29 years old in good health.

The chain links TRBV28 to TRBJ2-2, with D perhaps matching TRBD1 (6 bases). The germline V gene encodes CDR1 MDHEN and CDR2 SYDVKM. This CDR3 has 14 residues. The germline V and J ends were trimmed by 6 bases and 4 bases, with 12 bases remaining between them. The DNA of the CDR3 is TGTGCCAGCAGGCCGACAGGATCCACCGGGGAGCTGTTTTTT. Translating it yields CASRPTGSTGELFF.

The chain has TRBV5-1 and TRBJ2-5, with TRBD1 matching over 11 bases. Per the germline V gene, CDR1 is SGHRS and CDR2 is YFSETQ. V lost 6 bases, J lost 6 bases, and 7 bases stayed unmatched. CDR3 length: 14 residues. The CDR3 DNA reads TGCGCCAGCAAGCCGGGACAGGGGGGCAAGACCCAGTACTTC. Amino acid sequence: CASKPGQGGKTQYF.

The chain employs TRBV7-9 and TRBJ2-7; D remains ambiguous. Germline values: CDR1 SEHNR, CDR2 FQNEAQ (reference sequence). V dropped 1 base and J dropped 3 bases, with 13 bases sitting between them. This CDR3 region has 15 residues. CDR3 nucleotides: TGTGCCAGCAGCTTAGGAGATCCTCTTAACTACGAGCAGTACTTC. This translates into CASSLGDPLNYEQYF.

The rearrangement uses TRBV5-4 and TRBJ1-4, with 7 positions matching TRBD1. The length of the CDR3 is 15 residues. Germline V gene lookup returns CDR1 SGHNT and CDR2 YYREEE (reference sequence). V lost 4 bases, J lost 3 bases, and 6 bases stayed unmatched. CDR3 amino acids: CASSRQGGSNEKLFF. CDR3 bases: TGTGCCAGCAGCCGACAGGGTGGGTCTAATGAAAAACTGTTTTTT.

This clone was seen just once. This chain links TRBV11-2 with TRBJ2-7; D is unresolved. Germline V lookup: CDR1 SGHAT, CDR2 FQNNGV. Trimming took off 4 bases at V and 6 bases at J, with 10 bases between the two ends. The CDR3 extends over 12 amino acids. CDR3 nucleotide sequence: TGTGCCAGCAGCTATTCGCGAAGCGAGCAGTACTTC. Its protein product is CASSYSRSEQYF.

The sample holds a few counts of this clone. The rearrangement uses TRBV7-3 and TRBJ2-1, with D possibly being TRBD2 (5 bases). CDR3 length equals 14 residues. Germline V gives CDR1 SGHTA, CDR2 FQGTGA. Trimming left V 5 bases short and J 9 bases short, with 17 bases between. CDR3 protein: CASSPQGLAGEQFF. The CDR3 region has the DNA TGTGCCAGCAGCCCCCAAGGGCTAGCCGGTGAGCAGTTCTTC.

This clone was seen a few times. The CDR3 nucleotides are TGTGCCAGCAGCTTCGGACAGGGGGGCTACAATGAGCAGTTCTTC. It encodes CASSFGQGGYNEQFF. This rearrangement joins TRBV7-3 to TRBJ2-1; 10 nucleotides align to TRBD1. The trim removed 3 bases at V and 3 bases at J, leaving 2 bases unmatched. Germline CDR1 is SGHTA and CDR2 is FQGTGA. CDR3 length: 15 residues.

This clone has more than one count but fewer than ten. V gene TRBV7-9 combines with J gene TRBJ1-5; TRBD1 aligns across 7 bases. This CDR3 region has 14 residues. CDR1 and CDR2 from the germline V gene are SEHNR and FQNEAQ (reference sequence). V was clipped by 6 bases and J by 3 bases; unmatched bases: 5. CDR3 amino acids: CASSRTGDNQPQHF. The CDR3, as DNA: TGTGCCAGCAGTCGGACAGGAGACAATCAGCCCCAGCATTTT.

This clone was seen more than once but under ten times. The rearrangement uses TRBV11-2 and TRBJ1-4, with D maybe TRBD1 (6 bases). V shed 5 bases and J shed 4 bases, with 11 bases lying between them. The CDR3 contains 14 residues. Germline-derived CDR1 and CDR2 are SGHAT and FQNNGV. The CDR3 sequence: CASSRQVDNEKLFF. CDR3 nucleotides: TGTGCCAGCAGCCGACAGGTCGATAATGAAAAACTGTTTTTT. Together with reference TRBV11-2 and TRBJ1-4, the CDR3 gives the full variable domain: EAGVAQSPRYKIIEKRQSVAFWCNPISGHATLYWYQQILGQGPKLLIQFQNNGVVDDSQLPKDRFSAERLKGVDSTLKIQPAKLEDSAVYLCASSRQVDNEKLFFGSGTQLSVL.

The chain employs TRBV7-2 and TRBJ2-7; 8 bases agree with TRBD1. Germline CDR1 is SGHTA and CDR2 is FQGNSA. With V trimmed by 4 bases and J by 3 bases, 14 bases remained unmatched. CDR3 length: 17 residues. CDR3 loop: CASSSKPGTGGLYEQYF. The CDR3 DNA reads as TGTGCCAGCAGCTCCAAACCCGGGACAGGAGGACTCTACGAGCAGTACTTC.

The J gene is TRBJ2-3, the V gene TRBV7-6; D possibly corresponds to TRBD1 (5 bases). The V gene's germline CDR1 is SGHVS and CDR2 FNYEAQ. The V gene lost 5 bases and the J gene lost 10 bases, with 16 bases spanning the gap. The CDR3 is made up of 13 amino acids. The CDR3 here is CASSETGPGSQYF. DNA of the CDR3: TGTGCCAGCAGCGAAACAGGACCGGGTTCGCAGTATTTT.

The chain couples TRBV2 to TRBJ1-5; D is undetermined. The germline V and J ends were trimmed by 3 bases and 6 bases, with 9 bases remaining between them. In germline, CDR1 is SNHLY, CDR2 FYNNEI. CDR3 size: 13 residues. The CDR3 DNA is TGTGCCAGCAGTGAGTCGGGGTTTCAGCCCCAGCATTTT. Translated: CASSESGFQPQHF.

This clone was seen a handful of times. V usage is TRBV6-6 and J usage is TRBJ2-1; 8 nucleotides align to TRBD2. CDR1 MNHNY and CDR2 SVGAGI come from the germline V gene (reference sequence). This CDR3 has 16 amino acids. V lost 4 bases, J lost 7 bases, and 12 bases stayed unmatched. CDR3 sequence reads: CASSFTSGLTGNEQFF. The CDR3 coding sequence is TGTGCCAGCAGTTTCACTAGCGGACTTACGGGGAATGAGCAGTTCTTC.

This chain links TRBV30 with TRBJ2-7, with a weak D call TRBD2 (6 bases). The germline V and J ends were trimmed by 3 bases and 3 bases, with 24 bases remaining between them. The germline V gene encodes CDR1 GTSNPN and CDR2 SVGIG (reference sequence). This CDR3 comprises 17 residues. The CDR3 sequence is CAWRRLAGKPNIYEQYF. CDR3 in DNA: TGTGCCTGGAGGAGGCTGGCGGGGAAGCCCAATATCTACGAGCAGTACTTC. The full variable domain, completed using reference TRBV30 and TRBJ2-7, is SQTIHQWPATLVQPVGSPLSLECTVEGTSNPNLYWYRQAAGRGLQLLFYSVGIGQISSEVPQNLSASRPQDRQFILSSKKLLLSDSGFYLCAWRRLAGKPNIYEQYFGPGTRLTVT.

This clone has more than one count but fewer than ten. This chain uses TRBV18 with TRBJ2-7, with D possibly TRBD2 on 6 matching bases. CDR3 length: 14 amino acids. Trimming left V 0 bases short and J 4 bases short, with 10 bases between. Germline CDR1 KGHSH, CDR2 LQKENI. The chain's CDR3 is CASSPPGRLYEQYF. The CDR3 region has the DNA TGTGCCAGCTCACCACCCGGGAGACTTTACGAGCAGTACTTC.

CDR3 region: CASRPTGQPTEAFF. CDR3 coding DNA: TGTGCCAGCAGGCCAACAGGGCAGCCCACTGAAGCTTTCTTT. V is TRBV27 and J is TRBJ1-1, with D perhaps TRBD1 (6 bases). The CDR3 spans 14 residues. CDR1 is MNHEY, CDR2 SMNVEV, per germline (reference sequence). Trimming cost V 6 bases and J 4 bases, with 15 bases left between them.

This clone has only a few counts. The CDR3 spells CASSPRQFHYEQYF. The CDR3 DNA reads as TGTGCCAGCAGCCCGAGACAGTTCCATTACGAGCAGTACTTC. V and J are TRBV9 and TRBJ2-7, with D possibly matching TRBD1 (5 bases). Per germline, CDR1 SGDLS and CDR2 YYNGEE. The CDR3 runs 14 residues. V was trimmed by 4 bases and J by 4 bases, leaving 15 bases between them.

This clone was found a few times. This chain connects TRBV30 to TRBJ2-5, with D perhaps TRBD1 (5 bases). CDR3 length equals 14 residues. Trimming shortened V by 0 bases and J by 7 bases, and 15 bases separated the two germline ends. Germline values: CDR1 GTSNPN, CDR2 SVGIG (reference sequence). The CDR3 nucleotides read TGTGCCTGGAGTGTTGATCAGGGAATGGGGACCCAGTACTTC. Its protein is CAWSVDQGMGTQYF.

The gene calls are TRBV28 and TRBJ1-1, with D unclear. The CDR3 length is 11 residues. Deletions cut 6 bases from V and 10 bases from J, with 12 bases between. Germline V gene lookup returns CDR1 MDHEN and CDR2 SYDVKM. The DNA for the CDR3 is TGTGCCAGCAGCTCAGGCAGGTTAGCTTTCTTT. Translated, it gives CASSSGRLAFF.

V usage is TRBV28 and J usage is TRBJ2-2; tentative D call: TRBD2 (5 bases). This CDR3 comprises 19 residues. V lost 3 bases and J 1 base, leaving 21 bases between the germline ends. The germline V gene has CDR1 MDHEN and CDR2 SYDVKM. This CDR3 reads CASSFPTPRRVMNTGELFF. CDR3 DNA sequence: TGTGCCAGCAGTTTCCCCACGCCGAGGCGGGTCATGAACACCGGGGAGCTGTTTTTT.

This chain joins TRBV5-4 and TRBJ2-1; 10 positions match TRBD2. Per germline, CDR1 SGHNT and CDR2 YYREEE (reference sequence). V was pared by 4 bases and J by 7 bases, with 8 bases of the junction left unmatched. The CDR3 length is 15 residues. The CDR3 DNA is TGTGCCAGCAGCCCCAGCGGGAGGGCCGGGAATGAGCAGTTCTTC. This encodes CASSPSGRAGNEQFF.

This chain connects TRBV29-1 to TRBJ1-2, with TRBD1 matching 8 bases. V gave up 4 bases and J gave up 4 bases; unmatched junction bases: 2. CDR3 size: 12 residues. Germline loops: CDR1 SQVTM, CDR2 ANQGSEA. Here the CDR3 reads CSVVTGVYGYTF. Written as DNA, the CDR3 is TGCAGCGTTGTGACAGGGGTCTATGGCTACACCTTC.

This clone was seen only a few times. The genes are TRBV6-5 and TRBJ1-1; D is perhaps TRBD1 (5 bases). Trimming removed 10 bases from V and 0 bases from J, with 12 bases in between. CDR1 and CDR2 (germline): MNHEY, SVGAGI. The CDR3 has 13 amino acids. Here the CDR3 DNA reads TGTGCCACCAAGGGGCAGATGAACACTGAAGCTTTCTTT. This gives the protein CATKGQMNTEAFF.

This clone was observed a single time. The J gene is TRBJ2-1, the V gene TRBV19; TRBD2 agrees at 10 bases. CDR3 size: 15 residues. V trimming: 7 bases; J trimming: 8 bases; junction bases outside the gene matches: 11. Germline assignment: CDR1 LNHDA and CDR2 SQIVND (reference sequence). The CDR3 nucleotides read TGTGCCAGTACACTAGCGGGGCGCACCTTGGATGAGCAGTTCTTC. It is translated as CASTLAGRTLDEQFF.

This sequence joins TRBV9 and TRBJ2-5; D possibly corresponds to TRBD2 (5 bases). The CDR3 is 14 amino acids. With 7 bases removed from V and 2 bases from J, the gap between germline ends came to 15 bases. Looked up from germline, CDR1 is SGDLS and CDR2 is YYNGEE. The CDR3, as DNA: TGTGCCAGCGGTGTGGGCGGGTCTCAAGAGACCCAGTACTTC. Translation: CASGVGGSQETQYF.

V usage is TRBV28 and J usage is TRBJ1-2, with 7 bases fitting TRBD1. CDR1 is MDHEN and CDR2 is SYDVKM in the germline V gene. The CDR3 runs to 14 residues. With V trimmed by 8 bases and J by 7 bases, 13 bases remained unmatched. This chain's CDR3 is CASWEGGASGGYTF. The CDR3 DNA reads as TGTGCCAGCTGGGAAGGGGGCGCGAGCGGTGGCTACACCTTC.

Written as DNA, the CDR3 is TGTGCCAGCAGTTTTGGGACAGGTCACGATGGCTACACCTTC. Encoded protein: CASSFGTGHDGYTF. The chain has TRBV7-9 and TRBJ1-2; TRBD1 matches 8 bases. There are 14 residues in the CDR3. The V gene's germline CDR1 is SEHNR and CDR2 FQNEAQ (reference sequence). The J segment lost 6 bases and the V segment lost 6 bases, leaving 9 bases of the junction unmatched.

This clone was found a few times. The chain is built from TRBV27 and TRBJ1-1; D call uncertain. The CDR3 is made up of 14 amino acids. V lost 5 bases and J lost 6, with 16 bases in between. Germline CDR1 and CDR2: MNHEY and SMNVEV (reference sequence). This CDR3 is CASSRRDGSAEAFF. The CDR3 DNA is TGTGCCAGCAGTCGCCGAGACGGGAGCGCTGAAGCTTTCTTT.

This clone was counted between two and nine times. This chain joins TRBV7-9 and TRBJ2-1; D not certain. Germline lookup yields CDR1 SEHNR and CDR2 FQNEAQ (reference sequence). V was shortened by 1 base and J by 4 bases, with 5 bases between the two germline ends. The CDR3 covers 13 residues. CDR3 amino acids: CASSLGAYNEQFF. DNA for the CDR3: TGTGCCAGCAGCTTAGGGGCGTACAATGAGCAGTTCTTC. The full variable domain, completed using reference TRBV7-9 and TRBJ2-1, is DTGVSQNPRHKITKRGQNVTFRCDPISEHNRLYWYRQTLGQGPEFLTYFQNEAQLEKSRLLSDRFSAERPKGSFSTLEIQRTEQGDSAMYLCASSLGAYNEQFFGPGTRLTVL.

This clone was seen a few times. This chain joins TRBV7-2 and TRBJ1-5; 8 nucleotides match TRBD1. Looked up from germline, CDR1 is SGHTA and CDR2 is FQGNSA. The CDR3 extends over 15 amino acids. Germline trimming cut 4 bases from V and 3 bases from J; bases unmatched to any gene: 5. CDR3 residues: CASSSWGQDNQPQHF. The CDR3 bases are TGTGCCAGCAGCTCCTGGGGACAGGACAATCAGCCCCAGCATTTT.